Each of the 10 T cell receptor beta chains below was sequenced from the same sample in a study of cytomegalovirus exposure and HLA in healthy donors. The PCR had 60 Vbeta and 13 Jbeta primers. Method: immunoSEQ multiplex PCR; TCRdb's copy keeps in-frame clones and lacks some. Of fewer than 200,000 clones detected, 80% appear once; the ten largest clones hold 0.65% to 0.75%. The sequencing input was PBMCs. The receptors come from a boy aged 5-17 years in good health and CMV-seronegative.

The chain links TRBV6-5 to TRBJ1-1; D unclear. The CDR3 runs 14 residues. From germline, CDR1 is MNHEY and CDR2 SVGAGI. Trimming stripped 5 bases from V and 0 bases from J, with 10 bases between. CDR3 in DNA: TGTGCCAGCAGTGAACCGGGATTGAACACTGAAGCTTTCTTT. Amino acids: CASSEPGLNTEAFF.

This clone has just a few counts. The chain has TRBV12-5 and TRBJ1-1; TRBD1 agrees at 7 bases. The trim removed 5 bases at V and 3 bases at J, leaving 12 bases unmatched. CDR1 and CDR2 from the germline V gene are LGHNT and FRNRAP. The CDR3 extends over 16 amino acids. The CDR3 loop reads CASGPQAGGEDTEAFF. CDR3 sequence (DNA): TGTGCTAGTGGTCCCCAGGCAGGGGGTGAGGACACTGAAGCTTTCTTT.

V and J are TRBV6-5 and TRBJ2-1, with 9 bases fitting TRBD1. Germline V lookup: CDR1 MNHEY, CDR2 SVGAGI. CDR3 length equals 16 residues. Germline trimming cut 2 bases from V and 4 bases from J; bases unmatched to any gene: 6. The CDR3 nucleotides read TGTGCCAGCAGTTACCTCGGGACAGGGCTATACAATGAGCAGTTCTTC. Encoded protein: CASSYLGTGLYNEQFF.

This clone was found once. V usage is TRBV30 and J usage is TRBJ1-1, with 7 bases aligning to TRBD1. This CDR3 contains 14 residues. The J segment lost 5 bases and the V segment lost 0 bases, leaving 6 bases of the junction unmatched. Germline loops: CDR1 GTSNPN, CDR2 SVGIG (reference sequence). CDR3 sequence (DNA): TGTGCCTGGAGTGTAAGGGGGCTGGCGACTGAAGCTTTCTTT. This translates into CAWSVRGLATEAFF.

The CDR3 DNA sequence: TGTGCCAGCAGTCCCCTAAATATGAGGAACACTGAAGCTTTCTTT. Translated, it gives CASSPLNMRNTEAFF. The chain combines TRBV27 with TRBJ1-1; no definite D call. The CDR3 consists of 15 residues. CDR1 MNHEY and CDR2 SMNVEV come from the germline V gene (reference sequence). V was shortened by 5 bases and J by 1 base, with 14 bases between the two germline ends.

V gene TRBV6-1 combines with J gene TRBJ2-1; D is uncertain. Germline V gene lookup returns CDR1 MNHNS and CDR2 SASEGT. V was trimmed by 0 bases and J by 9 bases, leaving 6 bases between them. The CDR3 is 12 amino acids. CDR3 protein: CASSEAFVEQFF. As DNA, the CDR3 is TGTGCCAGCAGTGAAGCGTTCGTTGAGCAGTTCTTC.

The chain employs TRBV4-1 and TRBJ1-1, with 7 bases matching TRBD1. CDR3 length: 14 residues. The V and J ends lost 3 bases and 5 bases, in that order; junction bases with no gene match: 6. CDR1 MGHRA and CDR2 YSYEKL come from the germline V gene. The CDR3, as DNA: TGCGCCAGCAGCCAGACAGGGTGGGAGACTGAAGCTTTCTTT. It is translated as CASSQTGWETEAFF.

This chain joins TRBV11-2 and TRBJ2-5; 10 positions match TRBD2. V lost 5 bases, J lost 0 bases, and 12 bases stayed unmatched. Germline V gene data show CDR1 as SGHAT and CDR2 as FQNNGV. This CDR3 is built from 18 residues. The CDR3 DNA follows: TGTGCCAGCAGCGGAGGTTTTTTAGCGGGGGGCTACCAAGAGACCCAGTACTTC. It translates to CASSGGFLAGGYQETQYF.

The rearrangement joins TRBV11-2 to TRBJ2-7, with TRBD1 identical over 7 bases. The V and J ends lost 6 bases and 6 bases, in that order; junction bases with no gene match: 8. The CDR3 consists of 13 residues. CDR1 and CDR2 (germline): SGHAT, FQNNGV. The CDR3 DNA follows: TGTGCCAGCAGACCGACAGGGACCCTCGAGCAGTACTTC. The encoded protein is CASRPTGTLEQYF.

This sequence joins TRBV27 and TRBJ2-2; TRBD1 agrees at 10 bases. Germline values: CDR1 MNHEY, CDR2 SMNVEV (reference sequence). The trim removed 2 bases at V and 6 bases at J, leaving 3 bases unmatched. The length of the CDR3 is 15 residues. As DNA, the CDR3 is TGTGCCAGCAGTTTAATGGACAGGGGGGCCGGGGAGCTGTTTTTT. This codes for CASSLMDRGAGELFF.